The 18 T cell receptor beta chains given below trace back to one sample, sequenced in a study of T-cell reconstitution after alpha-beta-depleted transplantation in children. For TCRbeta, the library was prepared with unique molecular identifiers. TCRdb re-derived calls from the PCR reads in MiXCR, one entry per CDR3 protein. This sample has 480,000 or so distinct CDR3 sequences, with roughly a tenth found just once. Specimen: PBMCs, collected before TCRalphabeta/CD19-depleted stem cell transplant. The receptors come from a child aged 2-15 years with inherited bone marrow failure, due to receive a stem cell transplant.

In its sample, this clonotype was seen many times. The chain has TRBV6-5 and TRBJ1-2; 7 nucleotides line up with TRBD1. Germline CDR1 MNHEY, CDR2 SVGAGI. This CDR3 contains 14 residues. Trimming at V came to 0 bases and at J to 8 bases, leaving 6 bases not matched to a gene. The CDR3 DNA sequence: TGTGCCAGCAGTTACTCGAGGGGGCGAGGGGGCTACACCTTC. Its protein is CASSYSRGRGGYTF.

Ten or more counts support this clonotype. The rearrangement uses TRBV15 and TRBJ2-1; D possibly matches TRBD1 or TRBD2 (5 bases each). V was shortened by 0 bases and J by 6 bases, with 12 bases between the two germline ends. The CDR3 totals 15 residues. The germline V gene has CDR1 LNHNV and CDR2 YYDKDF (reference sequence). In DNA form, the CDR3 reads TGTGCCACCAGCAGAGATAGGAAGGGGAGCAATGAGCAGTTCTTC. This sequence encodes CATSRDRKGSNEQFF.

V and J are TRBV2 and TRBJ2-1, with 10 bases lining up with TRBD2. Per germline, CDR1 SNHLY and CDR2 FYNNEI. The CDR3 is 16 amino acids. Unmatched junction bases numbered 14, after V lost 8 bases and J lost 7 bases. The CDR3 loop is CASERTSGAPHNEQFF. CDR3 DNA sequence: TGTGCCAGCGAAAGGACTAGCGGAGCCCCCCATAATGAGCAGTTCTTC. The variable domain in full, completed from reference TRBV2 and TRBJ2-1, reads EPEVTQTPSHQVTQMGQEVILRCVPISNHLYFYWYRQILGQKVEFLVSFYNNEISEKSEIFDDQFSVERPDGSNFTLKIRSTKLEDSAMYFCASERTSGAPHNEQFFGPGTRLTVL.

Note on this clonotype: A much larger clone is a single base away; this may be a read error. CDR3 sequence (DNA): TGTGTCAGCACCCTCGACAGGGGCTACGAGCAGTACTTC. Residues: CVSTLDRGYEQYF. The chain couples TRBV12-3 or TRBV12-4 to TRBJ2-7, with 8 bases that match TRBD1. The CDR3 extends over 13 amino acids.

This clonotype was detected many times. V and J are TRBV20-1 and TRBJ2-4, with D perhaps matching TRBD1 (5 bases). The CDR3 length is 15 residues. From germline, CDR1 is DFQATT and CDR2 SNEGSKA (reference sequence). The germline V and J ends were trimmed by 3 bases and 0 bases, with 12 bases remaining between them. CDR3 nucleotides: TGCAGTGCTAGCGACAGCCCGTTAGCCAAAAACATTCAGTACTTC. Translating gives CSASDSPLAKNIQYF.

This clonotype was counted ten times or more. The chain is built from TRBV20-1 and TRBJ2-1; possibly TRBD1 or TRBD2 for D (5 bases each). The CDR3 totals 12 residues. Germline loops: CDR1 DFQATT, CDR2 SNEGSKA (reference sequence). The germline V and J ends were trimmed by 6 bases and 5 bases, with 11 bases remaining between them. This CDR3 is CSAPGAHNEQFF. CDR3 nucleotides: TGCAGTGCGCCCGGGGCACACAATGAGCAGTTCTTC.

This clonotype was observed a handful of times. CDR3 loop: CASSQDGGNEQFF. CDR3 DNA: TGTGCCAGCAGCCAAGATGGGGGGAATGAGCAGTTCTTC. V usage is TRBV3-1 and J usage is TRBJ2-1; D possibly corresponds to TRBD2 (6 bases). Germline lookup yields CDR1 LGHDT and CDR2 YNNKEL (reference sequence). The CDR3 runs 13 residues. V shed 0 bases and J shed 7 bases, with 7 bases lying between them.

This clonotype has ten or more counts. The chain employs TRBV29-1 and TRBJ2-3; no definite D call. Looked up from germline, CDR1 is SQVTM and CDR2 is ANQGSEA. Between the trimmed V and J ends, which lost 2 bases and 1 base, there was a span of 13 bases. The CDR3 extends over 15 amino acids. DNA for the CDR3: TGCAGCGTTGAAATGTTCAGAACCCGCACAGATACGCAGTATTTT. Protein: CSVEMFRTRTDTQYF.

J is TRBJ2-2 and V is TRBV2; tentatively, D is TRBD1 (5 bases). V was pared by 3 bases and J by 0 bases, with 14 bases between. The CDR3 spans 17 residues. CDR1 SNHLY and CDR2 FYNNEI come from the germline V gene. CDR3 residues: CASSDFSYRSNTGELFF. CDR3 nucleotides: TGTGCCAGCAGTGATTTTAGTTACAGGTCGAACACCGGGGAGCTGTTTTTT.

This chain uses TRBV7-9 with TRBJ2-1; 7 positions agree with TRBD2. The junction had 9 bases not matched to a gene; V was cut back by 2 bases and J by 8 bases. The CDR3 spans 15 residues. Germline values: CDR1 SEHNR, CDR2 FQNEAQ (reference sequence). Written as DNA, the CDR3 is TGTGCCAGCAGCTTATGGGCGGGAGTGCAGGATGAGCAGTTCTTC. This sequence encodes CASSLWAGVQDEQFF.

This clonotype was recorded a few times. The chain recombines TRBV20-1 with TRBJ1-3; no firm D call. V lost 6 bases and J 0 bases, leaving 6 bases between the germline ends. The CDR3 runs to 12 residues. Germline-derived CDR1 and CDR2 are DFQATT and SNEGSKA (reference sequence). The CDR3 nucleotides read TGCAGTGCCACTTTCTCTGGAAACACCATATATTTT. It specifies CSATFSGNTIYF.

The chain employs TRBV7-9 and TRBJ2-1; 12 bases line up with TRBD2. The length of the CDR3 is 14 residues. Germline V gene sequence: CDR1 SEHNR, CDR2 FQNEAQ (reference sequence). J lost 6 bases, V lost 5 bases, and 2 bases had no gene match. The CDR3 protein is CASSRTSGTNEQFF. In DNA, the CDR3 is TGTGCCAGCAGCCGGACTAGCGGGACCAATGAGCAGTTCTTC.

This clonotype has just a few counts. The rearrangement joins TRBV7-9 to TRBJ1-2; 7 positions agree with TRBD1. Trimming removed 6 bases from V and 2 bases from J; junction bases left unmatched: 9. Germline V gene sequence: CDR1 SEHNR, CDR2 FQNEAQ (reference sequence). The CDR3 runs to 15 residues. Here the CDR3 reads CASREPGQLNYGYTF. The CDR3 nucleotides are TGTGCCAGCAGAGAACCGGGACAGCTAAACTATGGCTACACCTTC.

CDR3 sequence reads: CASSQDYRHSTNEQFF. DNA for the CDR3: TGTGCCAGCAGCCAAGATTACCGCCATAGTACCAATGAGCAGTTCTTC. The chain carries TRBV4-2 and TRBJ2-1; D unresolved. Deletions cut 0 bases from V and 6 bases from J, with 15 bases between. CDR1 is LGHNA, CDR2 YNFKEQ, per germline. There are 16 residues in the CDR3.

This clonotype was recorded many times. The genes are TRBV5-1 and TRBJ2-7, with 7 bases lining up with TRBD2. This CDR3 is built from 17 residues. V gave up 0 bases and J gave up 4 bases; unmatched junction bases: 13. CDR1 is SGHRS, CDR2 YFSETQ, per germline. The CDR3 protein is CASSLAAVRGRGYEQYF. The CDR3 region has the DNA TGCGCCAGCAGCTTGGCTGCGGTACGCGGGAGAGGATACGAGCAGTACTTC.

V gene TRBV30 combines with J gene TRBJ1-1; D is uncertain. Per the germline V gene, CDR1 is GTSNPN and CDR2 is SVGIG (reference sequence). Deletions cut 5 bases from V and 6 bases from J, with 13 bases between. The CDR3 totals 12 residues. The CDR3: CAWGGFASEAFF. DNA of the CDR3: TGTGCCTGGGGAGGGTTTGCCTCTGAAGCTTTCTTT.

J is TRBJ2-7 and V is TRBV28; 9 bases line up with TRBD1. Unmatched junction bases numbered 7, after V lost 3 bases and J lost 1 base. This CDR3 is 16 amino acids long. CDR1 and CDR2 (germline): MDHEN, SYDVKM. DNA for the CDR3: TGTGCCAGCAGTTTTTTCACGGGGACAGGGTCCTACGAGCAGTACTTC. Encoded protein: CASSFFTGTGSYEQYF.

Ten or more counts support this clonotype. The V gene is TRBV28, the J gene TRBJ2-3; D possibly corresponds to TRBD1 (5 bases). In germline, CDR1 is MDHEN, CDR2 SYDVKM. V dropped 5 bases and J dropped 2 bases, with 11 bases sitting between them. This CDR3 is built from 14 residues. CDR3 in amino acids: CASSPDRNTDTQYF. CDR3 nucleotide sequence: TGTGCCAGCAGTCCCGACAGAAACACAGATACGCAGTATTTT. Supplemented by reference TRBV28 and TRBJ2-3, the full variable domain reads DVKVTQSSRYLVKRTGEKVFLECVQDMDHENMFWYRQDPGLGLRLIYFSYDVKMKEKGDIPEGYSVSREKKERFSLILESASTNQTSMYLCASSPDRNTDTQYFGPGTRLTVL.